This TCR beta chain was found in a study of blood T cell repertoires in COVID-19. Across the study: Sample material is recorded as cDNA or gDNA derived from T cells, B-cell-depleted T cells, or PBMCs.

Profiled with immunoSEQ multiplex PCR; TCRdb holds only in-frame clones, not every one. Of hundreds of thousands of clones in the sample, 70% to 90% were seen once. Germline-derived CDR1 and CDR2 are SGHTS and YDEGEE. This CDR3 contains 16 residues. Trimming stripped 4 bases from V and 2 bases from J, with 16 bases between. Sequencing was performed on PBMCs or T cells enriched from blood (not recorded which). The rearrangement links TRBV5-8 to TRBJ1-5; possible D gene TRBD1, 6 bases. This receptor was identified in a woman aged 40 to 55 who had recovered from COVID-19. The CDR3 DNA is TGTGCCAGCAGCATCCAGGGGACATCCCGCAATCAGCCCCAGCATTTT. The encoded protein is CASSIQGTSRNQPQHF.